This passage covers 20 T cell receptor beta chains from one sample sequenced in a study of blood T cell repertoires in COVID-19 (TCRdb year 2020). Library construction relied on the immunoSEQ multiplex PCR assay. Sourced from immuneACCESS, this table was stored by TCRdb with only in-frame sequences that have V and J called. A share of the clones is absent; for the studies checked, an unresolved V gene accounts for under half, and the remainder has no known explanation. This sample comprises approximately 27,000 clones, around 90% of them detected only once. About 8.4% of the sample is held by the ten biggest clonotypes. The sequencing input was peripheral blood. The receptors stem from a woman aged 50 to 65 with active COVID-19.

The chain couples TRBV19 to TRBJ1-2, with 8 nucleotides matching TRBD1. The CDR3 length is 16 residues. V trimming: 5 bases; J trimming: 7 bases; junction bases outside the gene matches: 15. Per the germline V gene, CDR1 is LNHDA and CDR2 is SQIVND (reference sequence). CDR3 bases: TGTGCCAGTAGTCCAAGCTTGAGGCAGGGGGCGCGTGGCTACACCTTC. It codes for CASSPSLRQGARGYTF.

This clone was picked up one time. The chain carries TRBV2 and TRBJ1-2; no clear D. V was shortened by 1 base and J by 4 bases, with 13 bases between the two germline ends. Per the germline V gene, CDR1 is SNHLY and CDR2 is FYNNEI. This CDR3 contains 15 residues. The CDR3 coding sequence is TGTGCCAGCAGTGAAGGGCCTGGCGGGCCCTATGGCTACACCTTC. Translated, it gives CASSEGPGGPYGYTF. The complete variable domain, with remaining parts taken from reference TRBV2 and TRBJ1-2, reads EPEVTQTPSHQVTQMGQEVILRCVPISNHLYFYWYRQILGQKVEFLVSFYNNEISEKSEIFDDQFSVERPDGSNFTLKIRSTKLEDSAMYFCASSEGPGGPYGYTFGSGTRLTVV.

J is TRBJ1-5 and V is TRBV6-2 or TRBV6-3, with 8 bases that match TRBD1. This CDR3 comprises 16 residues. The ends lost 0 bases at V and 2 bases at J; junction bases unmatched: 3. Germline values: CDR1 MNHEY, CDR2 SVGEGT. The CDR3, as DNA: TGTGCCAGCAGTTACTCGACAGGGGCGGGCAATCAGCCCCAGCATTTT. Amino acid sequence: CASSYSTGAGNQPQHF.

The rearrangement uses TRBV15 and TRBJ2-1, with 9 bases aligning to TRBD1. The V and J ends lost 0 bases and 0 bases, in that order; junction bases with no gene match: 3. Germline-derived CDR1 and CDR2 are LNHNV and YYDKDF (reference sequence). The CDR3 sequence is 17 residues long. This chain's CDR3 is CATSRDTGGSSYNEQFF. The CDR3 DNA reads as TGTGCCACCAGCAGAGATACAGGGGGCAGCTCCTACAATGAGCAGTTCTTC.

This chain joins TRBV10-3 and TRBJ1-5; D may be TRBD1 (5 bases). Deletions cut 0 bases from V and 2 bases from J, with 8 bases between. This CDR3 is 15 amino acids long. In germline, CDR1 is ENHRY, CDR2 SYGVKD. Written as DNA, the CDR3 is TGTGCCATCAGTGAGTCGTCGGGGGGCAATCAGCCCCAGCATTTT. This translates into CAISESSGGNQPQHF.

In its sample, this clone ranks as medium-sized. V is TRBV5-1 and J is TRBJ2-5; 11 bases are shared with TRBD2. The V gene end was trimmed by 8 bases and the J gene end by 5 bases; junction bases not matched to a gene: 8. Germline V CDR1 and CDR2: SGHRS, YFSETQ. The CDR3 loop spans 14 amino acids. The CDR3 region is CASKTSGSGETQYF. In DNA form, the CDR3 reads TGCGCCAGTAAAACTAGCGGGAGCGGTGAGACCCAGTACTTC. Using reference TRBV5-1 and TRBJ2-5 for the parts outside the CDR3, the full variable domain is KAGVTQTPRYLIKTRGQQVTLSCSPISGHRSVSWYQQTPGQGLQFLFEYFSETQRNKGNFPGRFSGRQFSNSRSEMNVSTLELGDSALYLCASKTSGSGETQYFGPGTRLLVL.

This sequence joins TRBV3-1 (or the pseudogene TRBV3-2) and TRBJ2-5, with 11 bases that match TRBD2. Trimming removed 4 bases from V and 7 bases from J; junction bases left unmatched: 8. Germline CDR1 reads LGHDT; CDR2 reads YNNKEL (reference sequence). The CDR3 spans 15 residues. The chain's CDR3 is CASSPGLAAVGTQYF. In DNA, the CDR3 is TGTGCCAGCAGCCCGGGACTAGCGGCCGTTGGGACCCAGTACTTC.

This clone was detected only once. This chain uses TRBV4-1 with TRBJ2-3, with 9 bases fitting TRBD2. This CDR3 is 15 amino acids long. Germline CDR1 MGHRA, CDR2 YSYEKL. V was pared by 1 base and J by 7 bases, with 6 bases of the junction left unmatched. The chain's CDR3 is CASSQVREGQYTQYF. For the CDR3, the DNA is TGCGCCAGCAGCCAAGTGCGGGAGGGCCAATATACGCAGTATTTT.

CDR3 bases: TGCGCCAGCAGCCAAGATAACGAGCTTACGCAGTATTTT. It encodes CASSQDNELTQYF. This rearrangement joins TRBV4-1 to TRBJ2-3, with unresolved D. The CDR3 is 13 amino acids. V was cut by 0 bases and J by 8 bases, with 9 bases left in between. The germline gives CDR1 MGHRA, CDR2 YSYEKL.

This sequence joins TRBV10-3 and TRBJ1-1; TRBD1 aligns across 8 bases. The germline V gene encodes CDR1 ENHRY and CDR2 SYGVKD. With V trimmed by 6 bases and J by 6 bases, 18 bases remained unmatched. The CDR3 consists of 17 residues. This chain's CDR3 is CAISAIDRGDRMAEAFF. CDR3 nucleotide sequence: TGTGCCATCAGCGCTATCGACAGGGGCGACCGTATGGCTGAAGCTTTCTTT.

This sequence joins TRBV19 and TRBJ1-1, with 8 bases lining up with TRBD1. With 3 bases clipped from V and 5 bases from J, the junction kept 5 bases outside the gene matches. The germline gives CDR1 LNHDA, CDR2 SQIVND (reference sequence). The length of the CDR3 is 14 residues. The CDR3 region has the DNA TGTGCCAGTAGTATCGGACAGGGTGGAACTGAAGCTTTCTTT. Amino acid sequence: CASSIGQGGTEAFF.

This chain links TRBV28 with TRBJ2-7; TRBD2 matches 11 bases. Germline values: CDR1 MDHEN, CDR2 SYDVKM. V lost 4 bases and J lost 1; bases outside the gene matches: 6. The CDR3 is made up of 16 amino acids. CDR3 nucleotides: TGTGCCAGCAGTTGGGGAGGGACTAGCGGTTCCTACGAGCAGTACTTC. Its protein is CASSWGGTSGSYEQYF.

The rearrangement joins TRBV28 to TRBJ2-5; maybe TRBD1 (6 bases). The V gene's germline CDR1 is MDHEN and CDR2 SYDVKM. The V end lost 2 bases, the J end lost 5 bases, and 15 bases lay between the germline ends. The CDR3 extends over 15 amino acids. CDR3 DNA: TGTGCCAGCAGTTTAAGAACAGGGTTGGAGGAGACCCAGTACTTC. It yields the protein CASSLRTGLEETQYF.

The rearrangement joins TRBV5-4 to TRBJ2-7; 10 bases agree with TRBD1. The CDR3 is 14 amino acids. The trim removed 4 bases at V and 5 bases at J, leaving 6 bases unmatched. Germline V lookup: CDR1 SGHNT, CDR2 YYREEE (reference sequence). CDR3 sequence (DNA): TGTGCCAGCAGCCCATGGACAGGGGGACACGAGCAGTACTTC. This gives the protein CASSPWTGGHEQYF.

The genes are TRBV7-9 and TRBJ1-2; no clear D gene. The CDR3 is 13 amino acids. Germline loops: CDR1 SEHNR, CDR2 FQNEAQ (reference sequence). Trimming took off 5 bases at V and 4 bases at J, with 11 bases between the two ends. The CDR3, as DNA: TGTGCCAGCAGCACCGACATACCCTATGGCTACACCTTC. The encoded protein is CASSTDIPYGYTF.

This chain links TRBV5-6 with TRBJ2-3; D perhaps matches TRBD1 (6 bases). CDR1 is SGHDT, CDR2 YYEEEE, per germline. The CDR3 has 14 amino acids. Trimming took off 4 bases at V and 2 bases at J, with 11 bases between the two ends. For the CDR3, the DNA is TGTGCCAGCAGCGTACAGGGATACACAGATACGCAGTATTTT. Translating it yields CASSVQGYTDTQYF.

This chain links TRBV11-3 with TRBJ1-1; TRBD1 aligns across 7 bases. The CDR3 runs to 14 residues. V lost 5 bases and J lost 3; bases outside the gene matches: 6. Germline V gives CDR1 SGHNT, CDR2 YENEEA. The CDR3 sequence: CASSKGGAYTEAFF. The CDR3 nucleotides read TGTGCCAGCAGCAAAGGGGGCGCGTACACTGAAGCTTTCTTT.

The genes are TRBV24-1 and TRBJ2-1; the match to TRBD1 covers 9 bases. The CDR3 extends over 16 amino acids. V shed 6 bases and J 6 bases; nucleotides not matched to a gene: 11. Germline loops: CDR1 KGHDR, CDR2 SFDVKD. CDR3 loop: CATSPTPGQGSNEQFF. CDR3 nucleotides: TGTGCCACCAGTCCGACACCGGGACAGGGTTCCAATGAGCAGTTCTTC.

The chain combines TRBV7-3 with TRBJ2-1; 10 nucleotides line up with TRBD2. From germline, CDR1 is SGHTA and CDR2 FQGTGA. The V gene end was trimmed by 5 bases and the J gene end by 5 bases; junction bases not matched to a gene: 3. CDR3 size: 14 residues. The DNA for the CDR3 is TGTGCCAGCAGCCCCGGGACTAGCGACAATGAGCAGTTCTTC. Amino acid sequence: CASSPGTSDNEQFF.

This clone has only one observation. The sample contains more than one DNA sequence encoding this CDR3. This sequence joins TRBV18 and TRBJ1-4; TRBD1 matches 7 bases. Germline loops: CDR1 KGHSH, CDR2 LQKENI. J gave up 1 base and V 5 bases, and 1 base lay outside the gene matches. The CDR3 has 14 amino acids. CDR3 sequence reads: CASSRDRTNEKLFF. Here the CDR3 DNA reads TGTGCCAGCTCAAGGGACAGAACTAATGAAAAACTGTTTTTT.